These 9 T cell receptor beta chains were sequenced from one sample in a study of shared clonotypes between healthy human individuals. The data were produced by immunoSEQ multiplex PCR, yet TCRdb's version contains in-frame clones alone and is incomplete. This table has 400,000 to 500,000 clones, 75% to 85% appearing once. Input material: PBMCs. The receptor source for this set is a middle-aged woman in good health. Some clones in this sample may be carry-over from other donors' samples.

The chain recombines TRBV4-1 with TRBJ2-7; D uncertain. The CDR3 contains 13 residues. Trimming left V 3 bases short and J 1 base short, with 7 bases between. CDR1 and CDR2 from the germline V gene are MGHRA and YSYEKL. The CDR3: CASSHLGSYEQYF. The DNA for the CDR3 is TGCGCCAGCAGCCATTTAGGATCCTACGAGCAGTACTTC.

Turning to this clone: This may be a read error: a much more frequent sequence differs by one nucleotide. The identical CDR3 is also encoded by other nucleotide sequences in the sample. The V gene is TRBV7-2, the J gene TRBJ1-1; D gene ambiguous. The V end lost 2 bases, the J end lost 1 base, and 5 bases lay between the germline ends. CDR3 length: 13 amino acids. CDR1 and CDR2 from the germline V gene are SGHTA and FQGNSA. CDR3 DNA: TGTGCCAGCAGCTTATCAGGGAACACTGAAGCTTTCTTT. It encodes CASSLSGNTEAFF.

The V and J genes are TRBV27 and TRBJ2-3; 16 bases align to TRBD2. Germline V CDR1 and CDR2: MNHEY, SMNVEV (reference sequence). The trim removed 8 bases at V and 0 bases at J, leaving 8 bases unmatched. This CDR3 region has 18 residues. CDR3 bases: TGTGCCAGCTGGGGACTAGCGGGAGGGCCAGCTAGCACAGATACGCAGTATTTT. It yields the protein CASWGLAGGPASTDTQYF.

This rearrangement joins TRBV5-6 to TRBJ1-2; a weak D match, TRBD1 (5 bases). V was shortened by 4 bases and J by 4 bases, with 14 bases between the two germline ends. The germline V gene has CDR1 SGHDT and CDR2 YYEEEE. The CDR3 spans 14 residues. Here the CDR3 reads CASSPWGGAYGYTF. The CDR3 region has the DNA TGTGCCAGCAGCCCGTGGGGCGGGGCCTATGGCTACACCTTC.

V usage is TRBV5-4 and J usage is TRBJ2-3; 8 nucleotides agree with TRBD1. The CDR3 is made up of 16 amino acids. J was trimmed by 5 bases and V by 4 bases; bases with no gene match: 12. Germline CDR1 reads SGHNT; CDR2 reads YYREEE (reference sequence). The chain's CDR3 is CASSPGQGAPGDTQYF. The CDR3 bases are TGTGCCAGCAGCCCTGGGCAGGGGGCGCCGGGAGATACGCAGTATTTT.

Comments on this clone: This CDR3 is also generated by other DNA sequences in the sample. The rearrangement uses TRBV7-3 and TRBJ2-2; no definite D call. The CDR3 has 14 residues. Germline V gene lookup returns CDR1 SGHTA and CDR2 FQGTGA. The germline V and J ends were trimmed by 1 base and 2 bases, with 5 bases remaining between them. The DNA for the CDR3 is TGTGCCAGCAGCTTAAGCAGTAACACCGGGGAGCTGTTTTTT. It specifies CASSLSSNTGELFF. The variable domain in full, completed from reference TRBV7-3 and TRBJ2-2, reads GAGVSQTPSNKVTEKGKYVELRCDPISGHTALYWYRQSLGQGPEFLIYFQGTGAADDSGLPNDRFFAVRPEGSVSTLKIQRTERGDSAVYLCASSLSSNTGELFFGEGSRLTVL.

The chain joins TRBV11-2 to TRBJ2-7; 14 bases fit TRBD2. V shed 4 bases, J shed 3 bases, and the junction held 5 bases outside the gene matches. The CDR3 has 16 residues. Germline V gene sequence: CDR1 SGHAT, CDR2 FQNNGV. The CDR3 is CASSSLTSGRVYEQYF. The CDR3 DNA sequence: TGTGCCAGCAGCTCATTGACTAGCGGGAGGGTCTACGAGCAGTACTTC.

V and J are TRBV5-4 and TRBJ2-5, with D perhaps being TRBD1 or TRBD2 (5 bases each). V was trimmed by 1 base and J by 5 bases, leaving 9 bases between them. Germline V gene data show CDR1 as SGHNT and CDR2 as YYREEE (reference sequence). The CDR3 totals 13 residues. The CDR3 sequence is CASSLLWGETQYF. DNA for the CDR3: TGTGCCAGCAGCTTGCTTTGGGGGGAGACCCAGTACTTC.

The chain links TRBV27 to TRBJ2-3, with D possibly TRBD2 on 5 matching bases. Germline CDR1 reads MNHEY; CDR2 reads SMNVEV (reference sequence). The ends were cut back, 8 bases at V and 3 bases at J, with 18 bases in the middle. This CDR3 is 15 amino acids long. CDR3 residues: CASGHIRGLTDTQYF. The CDR3 DNA is TGTGCCAGCGGCCACATTCGCGGGTTGACAGATACGCAGTATTTT.